The 14 T cell receptor beta chains below all came from one sample that was sequenced in a study of cytomegalovirus exposure and HLA in healthy donors. A multiplex PCR was run with 60 Vbeta primers and 13 Jbeta primers. Method: immunoSEQ multiplex PCR; TCRdb's copy keeps in-frame clones and lacks some. The table includes approximately 150,000 clones, 70% to 80% detected once. Sequenced: PBMCs. Receptors originate from a woman younger than 30 in good health and CMV-seropositive.

The J gene is TRBJ2-5, the V gene TRBV29-1, with 8 bases lining up with TRBD2. With the DNA end fitting TRBJ2-7 better, the J assignment may be wrong. The CDR3 consists of 14 residues. Looked up from germline, CDR1 is SQVTM and CDR2 is ANQGSEA. CDR3 protein: CSVAATSASYEQYF. DNA of the CDR3: TGCAGCGTCGCCGCGACTAGCGCATCCTACGAGCAGTACTTC.

This clone was counted only a few times. The chain employs TRBV18 and TRBJ2-6; D might be TRBD2 (6 bases). CDR1 and CDR2 (germline): KGHSH, LQKENI. The CDR3 is 18 residues long. V was clipped by 2 bases and J by 0 bases, with 14 bases between them. The CDR3 here is CASSPLGGKLSGANVLTF. CDR3 DNA: TGTGCCAGCTCACCATTGGGCGGGAAACTCTCTGGGGCCAACGTCCTGACTTTC.

J is TRBJ1-5 and V is TRBV5-8, with D possibly TRBD1 on 6 matching bases. CDR1 is SGHTS and CDR2 is YDEGEE in the germline V gene. This CDR3 spans 16 amino acids. Deletions cut 4 bases from V and 7 bases from J, with 21 bases between. CDR3 protein: CASSGGQLGIEQPQHF. The DNA of the CDR3 is TGTGCCAGCAGCGGAGGACAGTTGGGGATAGAACAGCCCCAGCATTTT.

The gene calls are TRBV18 and TRBJ2-1, with 7 nucleotides matching TRBD1. The trim removed 5 bases at V and 7 bases at J, leaving 11 bases unmatched. The germline V gene encodes CDR1 KGHSH and CDR2 LQKENI. This CDR3 comprises 15 residues. This CDR3 is CASSTVGGYSNEQFF. In nucleotides, the CDR3 is TGTGCCAGCTCAACCGTAGGGGGCTACAGTAATGAGCAGTTCTTC.

The chain employs TRBV30 and TRBJ1-1; no clear D. In germline, CDR1 is GTSNPN, CDR2 SVGIG (reference sequence). The CDR3 consists of 11 residues. Trimming pared 1 base from V and 7 bases from J, leaving 7 bases between. Here the CDR3 reads CAWSGKLEAFF. CDR3 nucleotides: TGTGCCTGGAGTGGTAAGCTTGAAGCTTTCTTT. Based on the CDR3 plus reference TRBV30 and TRBJ1-1, the full variable domain is SQTIHQWPATLVQPVGSPLSLECTVEGTSNPNLYWYRQAAGRGLQLLFYSVGIGQISSEVPQNLSASRPQDRQFILSSKKLLLSDSGFYLCAWSGKLEAFFGQGTRLTVV.

The gene calls are TRBV5-6 and TRBJ2-5, with 9 nucleotides matching TRBD2. Trimming cost V 5 bases and J 6 bases; bases outside gene matches: 11. The length of the CDR3 is 15 residues. Germline V gene lookup returns CDR1 SGHDT and CDR2 YYEEEE. DNA for the CDR3: TGTGCCAGCAGTAAGCGGGGGGCTCATCCACAGACCCAGTACTTC. It encodes CASSKRGAHPQTQYF.

A single count supports this clone. V is TRBV7-9 and J is TRBJ1-1, with 7 bases matching TRBD1. The CDR3 is made up of 15 amino acids. The junction had 6 bases not matched to a gene; V was cut back by 5 bases and J by 0 bases. Per germline, CDR1 SEHNR and CDR2 FQNEAQ (reference sequence). Written as DNA, the CDR3 is TGTGCCAGCAGCCTGGCCGGGACAGTGAACACTGAAGCTTTCTTT. This sequence encodes CASSLAGTVNTEAFF.

This clone appeared once. V usage is TRBV27 and J usage is TRBJ2-1; TRBD2 is a possible D gene (6 bases). With 2 bases removed from V and 7 bases from J, the gap between germline ends came to 18 bases. The CDR3 extends over 16 amino acids. CDR1 is MNHEY and CDR2 is SMNVEV in the germline V gene (reference sequence). Here the CDR3 reads CASSLGKPGGGNEQFF. CDR3 bases: TGTGCCAGCAGTTTAGGGAAACCCGGTGGGGGGAATGAGCAGTTCTTC.

The chain links TRBV2 to TRBJ1-5, with D possibly being TRBD1 (5 bases). Looked up from germline, CDR1 is SNHLY and CDR2 is FYNNEI. The CDR3 sequence is 15 residues long. Trimming pared 3 bases from V and 0 bases from J, leaving 9 bases between. The DNA for the CDR3 is TGTGCCAGCAGTGACGGGGGATATAGCAATCAGCCCCAGCATTTT. Translated: CASSDGGYSNQPQHF.

J is TRBJ1-1 and V is TRBV6-5; TRBD1 aligns across 8 bases. Unmatched junction bases numbered 5, after V lost 0 bases and J lost 5 bases. Germline V CDR1 and CDR2: MNHEY, SVGAGI. This CDR3 comprises 15 residues. CDR3 nucleotides: TGTGCCAGCAGTTACTCGGGACAGGCGACGACTGAAGCTTTCTTT. Its translation: CASSYSGQATTEAFF.

In this sample, this clone turned up a few times. The V call is TRBV5-4, the J call TRBJ2-7; 10 nucleotides agree with TRBD2. Per the germline V gene, CDR1 is SGHNT and CDR2 is YYREEE (reference sequence). CDR3 length: 14 amino acids. V gave up 1 base and J gave up 6 bases; unmatched junction bases: 4. CDR3 sequence (DNA): TGTGCCAGCAGCTTGACAAGCGGGGGGGCCGAGCAGTACTTC. This encodes CASSLTSGGAEQYF.

DNA for the CDR3: TGTGCCAGCAGTGACCCGGCGGACAGGTCATATAGCAATCAGCCCCAGCATTTT. As protein: CASSDPADRSYSNQPQHF. The chain joins TRBV6-4 to TRBJ1-5; TRBD1 agrees at 7 bases. Germline CDR1 reads MRHNA; CDR2 reads SNTAGT. Losses at the gene ends were 2 bases for V and 0 bases for J; bases not matched to a gene: 10. CDR3 size: 18 residues.

The V and J genes are TRBV30 and TRBJ1-5; TRBD1 aligns across 8 bases. Germline CDR1 reads GTSNPN; CDR2 reads SVGIG (reference sequence). CDR3 length: 13 amino acids. V was pared by 1 base and J by 6 bases, with 2 bases of the junction left unmatched. This CDR3 is CAWSGQGRQPQHF. CDR3 coding DNA: TGTGCCTGGAGTGGACAGGGGCGTCAGCCCCAGCATTTT.

This clone was seen a single time. The chain is built from TRBV29-1 and TRBJ2-7, with 7 bases fitting TRBD1. CDR1 and CDR2 (germline): SQVTM, ANQGSEA. With V trimmed by 6 bases and J by 3 bases, 8 bases remained unmatched. The CDR3 sequence is 13 residues long. The CDR3 here is CSVRTTGIYEQYF. For the CDR3, the DNA is TGCAGCGTGCGAACGACAGGGATCTACGAGCAGTACTTC.